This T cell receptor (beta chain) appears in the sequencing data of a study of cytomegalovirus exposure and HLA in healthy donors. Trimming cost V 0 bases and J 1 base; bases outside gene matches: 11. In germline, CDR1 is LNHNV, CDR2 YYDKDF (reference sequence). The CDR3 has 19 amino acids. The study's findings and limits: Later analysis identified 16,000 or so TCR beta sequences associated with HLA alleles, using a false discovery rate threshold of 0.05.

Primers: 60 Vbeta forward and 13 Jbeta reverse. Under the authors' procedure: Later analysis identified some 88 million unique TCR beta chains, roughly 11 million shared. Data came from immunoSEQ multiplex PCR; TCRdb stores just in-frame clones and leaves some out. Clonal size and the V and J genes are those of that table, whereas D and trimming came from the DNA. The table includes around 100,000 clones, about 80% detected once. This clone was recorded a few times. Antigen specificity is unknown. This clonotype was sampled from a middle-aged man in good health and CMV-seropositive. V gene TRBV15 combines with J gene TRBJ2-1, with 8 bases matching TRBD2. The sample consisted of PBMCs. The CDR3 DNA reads TGTGCCACCAGCAGAGATCCCGGGCGGGGGGCGTTGTCCTACAATGAGCAGTTCTTC. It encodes CATSRDPGRGALSYNEQFF.